The rows below give T cell receptor beta chains drawn from one sample of a study of blood T cell repertoires in COVID-19. Profiling relied on immunoSEQ multiplex PCR, and the TCRdb table lists in-frame clones only, not all of them. Among a few hundred thousand clones listed, 88% were seen once. The sequencing input was peripheral blood. The receptor set was obtained from a man in his 60s who had recovered from COVID-19. The CDR3 runs from the conserved cysteine through the conserved F or W. The D gene is left open where the match is weak. Part of the rows lack a size; the others show once, few, many or a class for expanded clones.

v_gene: TRBV2
j_gene: TRBJ2-1
d_gene: -
abundance: -
CDR3aa: CASQAVSGTYNEQFF
CDR3nt: TGTGCCAGCCAAGCGGTCAGCGGTACCTACAATGAGCAGTTCTTC

v_gene: TRBV6-5
j_gene: TRBJ1-1
d_gene: TRBD1
abundance: -
CDR3aa: CASALTGTMNTEAFF
CDR3nt: TGTGCCAGCGCTCTGACAGGGACAATGAACACTGAAGCTTTCTTT

v_gene: TRBV5-5
j_gene: TRBJ1-4
d_gene: TRBD1
abundance: -
CDR3aa: CASSFFRTGESEKLFF
CDR3nt: TGTGCCAGCAGCTTTTTCCGGACAGGGGAGAGTGAAAAACTGTTTTTT

v_gene: TRBV9
j_gene: TRBJ2-1
d_gene: -
abundance: -
CDR3aa: CASSVAAANYNEQFF
CDR3nt: TGTGCCAGCAGCGTAGCTGCGGCCAACTACAATGAGCAGTTCTTC

v_gene: TRBV3-1/TRBV3-2
j_gene: TRBJ2-5
d_gene: TRBD2
abundance: -
CDR3aa: CASSQVVSGGNEYF
CDR3nt: TGTGCCAGCAGCCAAGTGGTTAGCGGGGGGAACGAGTACTTC

v_gene: TRBV5-1
j_gene: TRBJ1-1
d_gene: -
abundance: -
CDR3aa: CASSLEPLGPNTEAFF
CDR3nt: TGCGCCAGCAGCTTGGAGCCACTGGGGCCGAACACTGAAGCTTTCTTT

v_gene: TRBV9
j_gene: TRBJ2-5
d_gene: -
abundance: -
CDR3aa: CASSVAGTQETQYF
CDR3nt: TGTGCCAGCAGCGTAGCCGGGACTCAAGAGACCCAGTACTTC

v_gene: TRBV3-1/TRBV3-2
j_gene: TRBJ1-5
d_gene: -
abundance: -
CDR3aa: CASSQGEKGPGEGQPQHF
CDR3nt: TGTGCCAGCAGCCAAGGGGAGAAGGGGCCGGGGGAAGGGCAGCCCCAGCATTTT

v_gene: TRBV3-1/TRBV3-2
j_gene: TRBJ2-2
d_gene: TRBD1
abundance: -
CDR3aa: CASSVRTGAGTGELFF
CDR3nt: TGTGCCAGCAGCGTACGGACAGGGGCCGGCACCGGGGAGCTGTTTTTT

v_gene: TRBV19
j_gene: TRBJ1-5
d_gene: -
abundance: few
CDR3aa: CASTTQTGAPQHF
CDR3nt: TGTGCCAGTACCACACAGACAGGAGCGCCCCAGCATTTT

v_gene: TRBV13
j_gene: TRBJ2-7
d_gene: TRBD2
abundance: -
CDR3aa: CASTDRGFGLAGDLKYF
CDR3nt: TGTGCCAGCACCGATAGGGGGTTTGGACTAGCGGGGGATCTTAAGTACTTC

v_gene: TRBV28
j_gene: TRBJ2-7
d_gene: TRBD2
abundance: -
CDR3aa: CASSLGLAGGYEQYF
CDR3nt: TGTGCCAGCAGTCTTGGACTAGCGGGGGGGTACGAGCAGTACTTC

v_gene: TRBV3-1/TRBV3-2
j_gene: TRBJ1-2
d_gene: -
abundance: -
CDR3aa: CASSQDPSGRYGYTF
CDR3nt: TGTGCCAGCAGCCAAGATCCCAGTGGGAGGTATGGCTACACCTTC

v_gene: TRBV4-2
j_gene: TRBJ2-1
d_gene: -
abundance: -
CDR3aa: CASSQDYPPRGPYNEQFF
CDR3nt: TGTGCCAGCAGCCAAGATTACCCCCCGCGGGGGCCCTACAATGAGCAGTTCTTC

v_gene: TRBV7-2
j_gene: TRBJ1-1
d_gene: -
abundance: once
CDR3aa: CASSPLGGVNTEAFF
CDR3nt: TGTGCCAGCAGCCCCCTAGGGGGAGTGAACACTGAAGCTTTCTTT

v_gene: TRBV6-6
j_gene: TRBJ1-5
d_gene: -
abundance: -
CDR3aa: CASSPGQWSQHF
CDR3nt: TGTGCCAGCAGTCCAGGCCAGTGGTCCCAGCATTTT

v_gene: TRBV5-1
j_gene: TRBJ1-3
d_gene: TRBD1
abundance: -
CDR3aa: CASSTNRRGTGPQSSGNTIYF
CDR3nt: TGCGCCAGCAGCACCAACCGCCGTGGGACAGGGCCCCAGAGCTCTGGAAACACCATATATTTT

v_gene: TRBV6-2/TRBV6-3
j_gene: TRBJ2-7
d_gene: TRBD2
abundance: once
CDR3aa: CASSYQGGGRYEQYF
CDR3nt: TGTGCCAGCAGTTACCAAGGCGGGGGACGATACGAGCAGTACTTC

v_gene: TRBV7-9
j_gene: TRBJ1-5
d_gene: TRBD1
abundance: -
CDR3aa: CATGGQGISNQPQHF
CDR3nt: TGTGCCACCGGAGGACAGGGGATTAGCAATCAGCCCCAGCATTTT

v_gene: TRBV6-5
j_gene: TRBJ1-4
d_gene: -
abundance: -
CDR3aa: CASTTGGADEKLFF
CDR3nt: TGTGCCAGCACCACGGGAGGGGCGGATGAAAAACTGTTTTTT

v_gene: TRBV6-5
j_gene: TRBJ2-3
d_gene: TRBD2
abundance: -
CDR3aa: CASSYLAGGRDTQYF
CDR3nt: TGTGCCAGCAGTTACCTAGCGGGGGGGAGAGATACGCAGTATTTT

v_gene: TRBV6-6
j_gene: TRBJ1-4
d_gene: TRBD1
abundance: -
CDR3aa: CASRDRGGGGEKLFF
CDR3nt: TGTGCCAGCAGAGACAGGGGCGGGGGAGGTGAAAAACTGTTTTTT

v_gene: TRBV7-3
j_gene: TRBJ2-1
d_gene: TRBD2
abundance: -
CDR3aa: CASSYGEGSFVEQFF
CDR3nt: TGTGCCAGCAGCTATGGGGAGGGGTCCTTCGTTGAGCAGTTCTTC

v_gene: TRBV15
j_gene: TRBJ2-2
d_gene: -
abundance: -
CDR3aa: CATSRDQNTGELFF
CDR3nt: TGTGCCACCAGCAGAGATCAGAACACCGGGGAGCTGTTTTTT

v_gene: TRBV4-2
j_gene: TRBJ2-7
d_gene: TRBD2
abundance: once
CDR3aa: CASSATTTSGYEQYF
CDR3nt: TGTGCCAGCAGCGCCACCACAACTAGCGGGTACGAGCAGTACTTC

v_gene: TRBV6-1
j_gene: TRBJ1-5
d_gene: -
abundance: -
CDR3aa: CASSPTGNPDQPQHF
CDR3nt: TGTGCCAGCAGTCCTACAGGGAATCCCGATCAGCCCCAGCATTTT

v_gene: TRBV5-1
j_gene: TRBJ2-1
d_gene: TRBD2
abundance: -
CDR3aa: CASSLARTSGGYNEQFF
CDR3nt: TGCGCCAGCAGCTTGGCCAGGACTAGCGGGGGATACAATGAGCAGTTCTTC

v_gene: TRBV24-1
j_gene: TRBJ2-5
d_gene: TRBD1
abundance: -
CDR3aa: CATRQGGQETQYF
CDR3nt: TGTGCCACCAGACAGGGGGGCCAAGAGACCCAGTACTTC

v_gene: TRBV2
j_gene: TRBJ2-1
d_gene: TRBD2
abundance: -
CDR3aa: CASRPTTGGPGEQFF
CDR3nt: TGTGCCAGCAGGCCGACAACGGGGGGGCCGGGTGAGCAGTTCTTC

v_gene: TRBV30
j_gene: TRBJ2-7
d_gene: -
abundance: -
CDR3aa: CAWGAGPYEQYF
CDR3nt: TGTGCCTGGGGGGCGGGGCCCTACGAGCAGTACTTC

v_gene: TRBV2
j_gene: TRBJ1-2
d_gene: TRBD1
abundance: -
CDR3aa: CASSDSTGGGYNMNYGYTF
CDR3nt: TGTGCCAGCAGTGATTCGACAGGGGGGGGCTATAATATGAACTATGGCTACACCTTC

v_gene: TRBV3-1/TRBV3-2
j_gene: TRBJ1-1
d_gene: -
abundance: -
CDR3aa: CASSQGALAEAFF
CDR3nt: TGTGCCAGCAGCCAGGGGGCGCTGGCTGAAGCTTTCTTT

v_gene: TRBV4-1
j_gene: TRBJ2-7
d_gene: TRBD1
abundance: -
CDR3aa: CASSQVETGTYEQYF
CDR3nt: TGCGCCAGCAGCCAAGTTGAGACAGGGACCTACGAGCAGTACTTC

v_gene: TRBV9
j_gene: TRBJ1-2
d_gene: -
abundance: -
CDR3aa: CASSPTDGGRSGYTF
CDR3nt: TGTGCCAGCAGCCCTACCGACGGAGGGCGAAGTGGCTACACCTTC

v_gene: TRBV18
j_gene: TRBJ2-7
d_gene: TRBD2
abundance: -
CDR3aa: CASSPPISGDTCEQYF
CDR3nt: TGTGCCAGCTCACCACCCATTAGCGGGGACACTTGCGAGCAGTACTTC

v_gene: TRBV19
j_gene: TRBJ1-2
d_gene: TRBD1
abundance: -
CDR3aa: CASSPGQEANYGYTF
CDR3nt: TGTGCCAGTAGTCCCGGACAGGAAGCTAACTATGGCTACACCTTC

v_gene: TRBV18
j_gene: TRBJ2-3
d_gene: TRBD2
abundance: -
CDR3aa: CASSPRLADTDTQYF
CDR3nt: TGTGCCAGCTCACCACGGCTAGCGGACACAGATACGCAGTATTTT

v_gene: TRBV5-1
j_gene: TRBJ2-3
d_gene: TRBD1
abundance: -
CDR3aa: CASSIGQVLSTDTQYF
CDR3nt: TGCGCCAGCAGCATCGGACAGGTTCTAAGCACAGATACGCAGTATTTT

v_gene: TRBV7-3
j_gene: TRBJ2-3
d_gene: TRBD2
abundance: -
CDR3aa: CASSLTPSGDWDTQYF
CDR3nt: TGTGCCAGCAGCTTAACGCCCAGCGGGGACTGGGATACGCAGTATTTT

v_gene: TRBV19
j_gene: TRBJ2-2
d_gene: -
abundance: -
CDR3aa: CATTGGAWTGELFF
CDR3nt: TGTGCCACAACAGGGGGGGCTTGGACCGGGGAGCTGTTTTTT

v_gene: TRBV5-1
j_gene: TRBJ2-5
d_gene: -
abundance: once
CDR3aa: CASSSYLRGGETQYF
CDR3nt: TGCGCCAGCAGCTCCTACCTTCGGGGAGGAGAGACCCAGTACTTC

v_gene: TRBV7-9
j_gene: TRBJ1-2
d_gene: -
abundance: -
CDR3aa: CASSSLGQGSGTF
CDR3nt: TGTGCCAGCAGCAGCTTAGGTCAGGGGTCTGGCACCTTC

v_gene: TRBV29-1
j_gene: TRBJ2-5
d_gene: TRBD1
abundance: -
CDR3aa: CSVEEKDRRTHQETQYF
CDR3nt: TGCAGCGTTGAAGAAAAGGACAGGCGGACTCACCAAGAGACCCAGTACTTC

v_gene: TRBV5-4
j_gene: TRBJ2-1
d_gene: TRBD1
abundance: -
CDR3aa: CASSMDRGSDEQFF
CDR3nt: TGTGCCAGCAGCATGGACAGGGGGTCCGATGAGCAGTTCTTC

v_gene: TRBV29-1
j_gene: TRBJ1-2
d_gene: -
abundance: -
CDR3aa: CSVEDNRINYGYTF
CDR3nt: TGCAGCGTTGAAGATAACAGAATAAACTATGGCTACACCTTC

v_gene: TRBV18
j_gene: TRBJ2-7
d_gene: TRBD1
abundance: -
CDR3aa: CASSPLPGQGDYEQYF
CDR3nt: TGTGCCAGCTCACCCCTACCGGGACAGGGTGATTACGAGCAGTACTTC

v_gene: TRBV19
j_gene: TRBJ2-3
d_gene: -
abundance: -
CDR3aa: CASSMGQSSRYF
CDR3nt: TGTGCCAGTAGTATGGGCCAATCTTCAAGGTATTTT

v_gene: TRBV6-5
j_gene: TRBJ1-2
d_gene: TRBD1
abundance: -
CDR3aa: CASSADRARGGYTF
CDR3nt: TGTGCCAGCAGCGCCGACAGGGCTAGGGGAGGCTACACCTTC

v_gene: TRBV18
j_gene: TRBJ2-5
d_gene: -
abundance: -
CDR3aa: CASSPLGGQETQYF
CDR3nt: TGTGCCAGCTCACCACTGGGGGGCCAAGAGACCCAGTACTTC

v_gene: TRBV19
j_gene: TRBJ1-6
d_gene: TRBD1
abundance: -
CDR3aa: CASSIFLPVTGDNSPLHF
CDR3nt: TGTGCCAGTAGTATCTTCCTCCCCGTGACAGGGGATAATTCACCCCTCCACTTT